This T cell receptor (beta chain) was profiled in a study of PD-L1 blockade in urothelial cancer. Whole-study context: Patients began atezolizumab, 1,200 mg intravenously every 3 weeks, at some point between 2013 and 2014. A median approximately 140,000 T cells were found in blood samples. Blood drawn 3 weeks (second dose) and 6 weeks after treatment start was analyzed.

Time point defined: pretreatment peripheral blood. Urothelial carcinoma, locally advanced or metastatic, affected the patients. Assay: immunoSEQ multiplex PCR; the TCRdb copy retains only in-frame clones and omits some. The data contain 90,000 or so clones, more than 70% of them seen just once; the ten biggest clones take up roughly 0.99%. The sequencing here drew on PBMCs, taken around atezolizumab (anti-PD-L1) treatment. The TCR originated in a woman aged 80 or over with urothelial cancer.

In DNA form, the CDR3 reads TGTGCCAGCAGCTTGCCGGGACAGAACACCGGGGAGCTGTTTTTT. It encodes CASSLPGQNTGELFF. This chain uses TRBV5-4 with TRBJ2-2, with a weak D call TRBD1 (6 bases). CDR3 size: 15 residues. V was pared by 1 base and J by 1 base, with 8 bases between. The germline V gene has CDR1 SGHNT and CDR2 YYREEE (reference sequence).